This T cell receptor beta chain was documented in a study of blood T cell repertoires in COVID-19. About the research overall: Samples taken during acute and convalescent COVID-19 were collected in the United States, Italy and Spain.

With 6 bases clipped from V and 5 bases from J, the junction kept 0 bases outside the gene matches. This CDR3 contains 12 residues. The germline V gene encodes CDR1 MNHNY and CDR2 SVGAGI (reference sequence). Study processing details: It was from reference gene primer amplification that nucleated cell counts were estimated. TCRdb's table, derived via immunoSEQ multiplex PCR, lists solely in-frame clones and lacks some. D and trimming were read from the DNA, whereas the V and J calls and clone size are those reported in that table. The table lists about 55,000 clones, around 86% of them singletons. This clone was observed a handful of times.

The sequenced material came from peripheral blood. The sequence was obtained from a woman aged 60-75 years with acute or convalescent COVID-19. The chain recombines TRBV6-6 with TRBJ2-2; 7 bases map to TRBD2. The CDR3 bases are TGTGCCAGCAGGGGGGGGACCGGGGAGCTGTTTTTT. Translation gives CASRGGTGELFF.